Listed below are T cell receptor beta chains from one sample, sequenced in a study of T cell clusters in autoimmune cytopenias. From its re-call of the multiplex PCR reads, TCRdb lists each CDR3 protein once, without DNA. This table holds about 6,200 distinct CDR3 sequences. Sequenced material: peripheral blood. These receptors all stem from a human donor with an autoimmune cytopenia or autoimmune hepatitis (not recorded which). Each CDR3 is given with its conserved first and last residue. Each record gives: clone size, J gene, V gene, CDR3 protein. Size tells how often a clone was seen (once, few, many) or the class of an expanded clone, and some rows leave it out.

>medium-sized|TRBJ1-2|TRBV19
CASSMIAGTGYGYTF
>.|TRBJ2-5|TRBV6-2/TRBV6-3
CASSYRRGQSEETQYF
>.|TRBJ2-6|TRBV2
CASRGQGVSLLSGANVLTF
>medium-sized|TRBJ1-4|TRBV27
CASRDPNEKLFF
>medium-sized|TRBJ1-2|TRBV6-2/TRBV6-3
CASSNLGQGPYGYTF
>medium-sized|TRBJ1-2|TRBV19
CASSIIAQGSGYTF
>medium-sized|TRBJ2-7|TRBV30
CAWSQGREQYF
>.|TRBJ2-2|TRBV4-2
CASSQIAGTGELFF
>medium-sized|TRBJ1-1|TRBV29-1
CSVNGQLNTEAFF
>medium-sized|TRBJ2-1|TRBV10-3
CAISVLSRGGSYNEQFF
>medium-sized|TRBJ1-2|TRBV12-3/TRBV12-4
CASSKGQANYGYTF